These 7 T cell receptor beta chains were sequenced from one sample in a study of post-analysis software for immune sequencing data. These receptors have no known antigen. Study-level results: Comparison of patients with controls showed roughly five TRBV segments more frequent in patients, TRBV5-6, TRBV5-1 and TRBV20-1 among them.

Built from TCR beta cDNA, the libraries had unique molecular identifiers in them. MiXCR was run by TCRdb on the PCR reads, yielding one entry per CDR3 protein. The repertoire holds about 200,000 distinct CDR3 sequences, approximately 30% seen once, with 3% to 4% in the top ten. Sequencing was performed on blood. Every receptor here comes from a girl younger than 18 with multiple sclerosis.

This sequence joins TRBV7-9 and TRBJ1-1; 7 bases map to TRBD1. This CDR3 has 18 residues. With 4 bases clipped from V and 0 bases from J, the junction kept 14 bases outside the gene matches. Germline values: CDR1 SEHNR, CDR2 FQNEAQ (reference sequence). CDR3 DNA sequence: TGTGCCAGCAGCTCCAGACGCGACAGGGTGGGGATGAACACTGAAGCTTTCTTT. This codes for CASSSRRDRVGMNTEAFF.

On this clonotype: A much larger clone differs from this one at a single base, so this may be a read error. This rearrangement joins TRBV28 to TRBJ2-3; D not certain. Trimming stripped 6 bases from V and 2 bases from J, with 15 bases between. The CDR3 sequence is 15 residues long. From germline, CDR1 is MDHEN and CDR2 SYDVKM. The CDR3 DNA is TGTGCCAGCAGCTCCCCTAGGTTGGACACAGATACGCAGTATTTT. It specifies CASSSPRLDTDTQYF.

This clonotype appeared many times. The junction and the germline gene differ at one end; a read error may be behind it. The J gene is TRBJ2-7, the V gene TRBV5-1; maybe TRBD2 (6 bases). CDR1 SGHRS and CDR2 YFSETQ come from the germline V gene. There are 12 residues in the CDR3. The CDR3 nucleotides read TGTGCCAGCTCCGGGGGCTCCTACGAGCAGTACTTC. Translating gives CASSGGSYEQYF. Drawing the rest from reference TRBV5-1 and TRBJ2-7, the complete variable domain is KAGVTQTPRYLIKTRGQQVTLSCSPISGHRSVSWYQQTPGQGLQFLFEYFSETQRNKGNFPGRFSGRQFSNSRSEMNVSTLELGDSALYLCASSGGSYEQYFGPGTRLTVT.

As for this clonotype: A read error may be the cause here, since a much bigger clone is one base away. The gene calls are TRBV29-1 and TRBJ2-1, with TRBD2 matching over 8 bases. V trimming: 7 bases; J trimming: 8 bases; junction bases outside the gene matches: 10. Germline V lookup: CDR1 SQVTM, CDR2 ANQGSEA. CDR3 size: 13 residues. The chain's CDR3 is CSAGLGGRYEQFF. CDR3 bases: TGCAGCGCGGGATTGGGCGGGAGGTATGAGCAGTTCTTC.

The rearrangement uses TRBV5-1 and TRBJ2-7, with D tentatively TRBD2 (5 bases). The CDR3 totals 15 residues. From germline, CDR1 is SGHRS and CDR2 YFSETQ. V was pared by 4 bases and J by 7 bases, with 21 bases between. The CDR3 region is CASSPREQSYNEQYF. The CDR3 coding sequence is TGCGCCAGCAGCCCAAGGGAGCAATCCTACAATGAGCAGTACTTC.

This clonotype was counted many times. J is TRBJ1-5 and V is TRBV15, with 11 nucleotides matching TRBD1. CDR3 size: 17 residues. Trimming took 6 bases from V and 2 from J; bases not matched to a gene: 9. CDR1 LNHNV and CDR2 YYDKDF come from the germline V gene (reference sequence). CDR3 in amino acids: CATSERTGGAGNQPQHF. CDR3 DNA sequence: TGTGCCACCAGTGAAAGGACAGGGGGCGCGGGCAATCAGCCCCAGCATTTT. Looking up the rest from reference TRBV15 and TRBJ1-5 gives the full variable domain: DAMVIQNPRYQVTQFGKPVTLSCSQTLNHNVMYWYQQKSSQAPKLLFHYYDKDFNNEADTPDNFQSRRPNTSFCFLDIRSPGLGDTAMYLCATSERTGGAGNQPQHFGDGTRLSIL.

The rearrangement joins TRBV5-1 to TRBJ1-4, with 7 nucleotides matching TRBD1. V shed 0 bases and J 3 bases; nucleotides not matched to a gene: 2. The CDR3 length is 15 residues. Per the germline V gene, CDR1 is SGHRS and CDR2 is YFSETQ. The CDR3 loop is CASSLATGANEKLFF. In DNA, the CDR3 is TGCGCCAGCAGCTTGGCAACAGGGGCTAATGAAAAACTGTTTTTT.